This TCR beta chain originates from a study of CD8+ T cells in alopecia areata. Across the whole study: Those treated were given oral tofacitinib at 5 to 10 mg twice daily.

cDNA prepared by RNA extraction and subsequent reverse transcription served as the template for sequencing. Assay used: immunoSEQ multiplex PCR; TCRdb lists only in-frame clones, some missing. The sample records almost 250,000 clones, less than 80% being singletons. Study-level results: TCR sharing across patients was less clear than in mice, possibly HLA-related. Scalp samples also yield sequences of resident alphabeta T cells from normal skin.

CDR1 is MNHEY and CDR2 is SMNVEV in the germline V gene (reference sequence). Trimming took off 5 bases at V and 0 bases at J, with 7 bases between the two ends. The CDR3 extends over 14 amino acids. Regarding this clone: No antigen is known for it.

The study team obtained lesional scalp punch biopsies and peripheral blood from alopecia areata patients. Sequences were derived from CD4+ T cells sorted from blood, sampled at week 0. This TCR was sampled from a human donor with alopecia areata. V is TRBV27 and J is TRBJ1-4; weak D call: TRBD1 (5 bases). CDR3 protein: CASSGQATNEKLFF. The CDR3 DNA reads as TGTGCCAGCAGTGGACAAGCAACTAATGAAAAACTGTTTTTT.